This T cell receptor (beta chain) is from a study of blood T cells in healthy people across ages. The CDR3 spans 15 residues. The germline gives CDR1 SGHRS, CDR2 YFSETQ. V was pared by 1 base and J by 9 bases, with 18 bases between. Sample-barcoded 5' priming and a J-beta primer mix drove a second PCR of about 7 to 12 cycles. TCRdb fed the 5' RACE reads into MiXCR, producing one record per CDR3 protein. Of under 2,000,000 distinct CDR3 sequences listed, 49% were seen once; the top ten hold approximately 2%. Roughly 9.2 milliliters was the volume of peripheral blood drawn from each donor. This rearrangement joins TRBV5-1 to TRBJ2-3, with D tentatively TRBD1 or TRBD2 (5 bases each). The TCR was taken from a middle-aged woman in good health. Sequenced material: blood. Here the CDR3 reads CASSLRRGGSPTQYF. In nucleotides, the CDR3 is TGCGCCAGCAGCTTGCGACGGGGCGGATCCCCAACGCAGTATTTT. The full variable domain, completed using reference TRBV5-1 and TRBJ2-3, is KAGVTQTPRYLIKTRGQQVTLSCSPISGHRSVSWYQQTPGQGLQFLFEYFSETQRNKGNFPGRFSGRQFSNSRSEMNVSTLELGDSALYLCASSLRRGGSPTQYFGPGTRLTVL.